This passage covers 24 T cell receptor beta chains from one sample sequenced in a study of cytomegalovirus exposure and HLA in healthy donors. The study ran its PCR with 60 Vbeta and 13 Jbeta primers. TCRdb keeps only in-frame clones here, not all; method: immunoSEQ multiplex PCR. The sample includes 150,000 or so clones, 77% of them seen just once. Input material: PBMCs. These receptors all come from a male donor in good health and CMV-seropositive.

The rearrangement joins TRBV6-1 to TRBJ2-7, with TRBD1 as a possible D gene (8 bases). V lost 6 bases, J lost 6 bases, and 18 bases lay in between. This CDR3 comprises 14 residues. Germline V gives CDR1 MNHNS, CDR2 SASEGT. CDR3 nucleotides: TGTGCCAGCAGCAAAGAACAGGGGGGGCGCGAGCAGTACTTC. Translating gives CASSKEQGGREQYF.

This sequence joins TRBV11-3 and TRBJ2-7, with 7 positions matching TRBD1. The CDR3 has 12 residues. The germline V gene has CDR1 SGHNT and CDR2 YENEEA. V trimming: 4 bases; J trimming: 6 bases; junction bases outside the gene matches: 3. CDR3 DNA sequence: TGTGCCAGCAGCTCCCACAGGGGCGAGCAGTACTTC. It translates to CASSSHRGEQYF. The full variable domain, its missing parts supplied by reference TRBV11-3 and TRBJ2-7, is EAGVVQSPRYKIIEKKQPVAFWCNPISGHNTLYWYLQNLGQGPELLIRYENEEAVDDSQLPKDRFSAERLKGVDSTLKIQPAELGDSAVYLCASSSHRGEQYFGPGTRLTVT.

The gene calls are TRBV2 and TRBJ1-1; D gene ambiguous. This CDR3 region has 13 residues. CDR1 and CDR2 (germline): SNHLY, FYNNEI. Trimming took 6 bases from V and 0 from J, leaving 8 bases between them. The CDR3 DNA sequence: TGTGCCAGCAGAGGGAGCATGAACACTGAAGCTTTCTTT. Encoded protein: CASRGSMNTEAFF.

The rearrangement links TRBV4-2 to TRBJ2-2; the match to TRBD2 covers 14 bases. The CDR3 sequence is 20 residues long. With 3 bases clipped from V and 4 bases from J, the junction kept 13 bases outside the gene matches. CDR1 and CDR2 from the germline V gene are LGHNA and YNFKEQ. CDR3 nucleotide sequence: TGTGCCAGCAGCCAGCCCGCCGGGACTAGCGGGAGTCGGGGCACCGGGGAGCTGTTTTTT. Its protein is CASSQPAGTSGSRGTGELFF.

This clone was counted once. V usage is TRBV28 and J usage is TRBJ2-6, with TRBD1 matching over 7 bases. This CDR3 has 17 residues. The V gene's germline CDR1 is MDHEN and CDR2 SYDVKM. The junction had 8 bases not matched to a gene; V was cut back by 4 bases and J by 2 bases. CDR3 amino acids: CASSSQTGSAGANVLTF. In DNA, the CDR3 is TGTGCCAGCAGTTCACAGACAGGGTCTGCTGGGGCCAACGTCCTGACTTTC.

The chain is built from TRBV4-2 and TRBJ2-2; 7 bases agree with TRBD2. Unmatched junction bases numbered 16, after V lost 4 bases and J lost 2 bases. The CDR3 totals 19 residues. CDR1 LGHNA and CDR2 YNFKEQ come from the germline V gene. The CDR3 protein is CASSPGDSSGQLNTGELFF. Here the CDR3 DNA reads TGTGCCAGCAGCCCGGGGGATTCTAGCGGACAATTAAACACCGGGGAGCTGTTTTTT.

The chain combines TRBV9 with TRBJ2-2; 15 nucleotides line up with TRBD2. CDR3 size: 16 residues. Germline V gene sequence: CDR1 SGDLS, CDR2 YYNGEE. Germline trimming cut 4 bases from V and 3 bases from J; bases unmatched to any gene: 1. The CDR3 loop is CASSRTSGRDTGELFF. CDR3 nucleotide sequence: TGTGCCAGCAGCAGGACTAGCGGGAGGGACACCGGGGAGCTGTTTTTT.

The chain employs TRBV10-3 and TRBJ2-3; 8 bases agree with TRBD2. CDR3 length: 15 amino acids. The germline V gene encodes CDR1 ENHRY and CDR2 SYGVKD. The ends lost 4 bases at V and 3 bases at J; junction bases unmatched: 6. This chain's CDR3 is CAISAAGTRTDTQYF. The CDR3 DNA sequence: TGTGCCATCAGTGCCGCCGGGACTAGGACAGATACGCAGTATTTT.

The chain links TRBV5-1 to TRBJ1-2; 9 nucleotides align to TRBD1. Germline CDR1 SGHRS, CDR2 YFSETQ. Trimming cost V 4 bases and J 6 bases; bases outside gene matches: 7. The CDR3 extends over 14 amino acids. CDR3 in amino acids: CASSRNRDRDGYTF. In DNA, the CDR3 is TGCGCCAGCAGCCGTAACCGGGACAGGGATGGCTACACCTTC.

This sequence joins TRBV2 and TRBJ2-1; unclear D gene. Germline lookup yields CDR1 SNHLY and CDR2 FYNNEI. V was cut by 5 bases and J by 9 bases, with 8 bases left in between. The CDR3 is 11 amino acids. In DNA, the CDR3 is TGTGCCAGCAGTCCGAGTGGTGAGCAGTTCTTC. Protein product: CASSPSGEQFF.

The chain is built from TRBV10-3 and TRBJ1-6; weak D call: TRBD1 (6 bases). V lost 1 base, J lost 6 bases, and 13 bases lay in between. This CDR3 comprises 16 residues. The germline V gene encodes CDR1 ENHRY and CDR2 SYGVKD. CDR3 in amino acids: CAISEFLTGLNSPLHF. DNA of the CDR3: TGTGCCATCAGTGAGTTCTTGACAGGCCTTAATTCACCCCTCCACTTT.

On this clone itself: The junction shows a germline mismatch at one end, possibly a read error. This chain joins TRBV2 and TRBJ2-4; perhaps TRBD1 as D (5 bases). Germline V gene data show CDR1 as SNHLY and CDR2 as FYNNEI. The CDR3 runs 14 residues. Written as DNA, the CDR3 is TGTGCCAGCAGTGAATGGGCAGGGAAAAACAGTCAGTACTTC. Translated: CASSEWAGKNSQYF.

This clone was observed a handful of times. This rearrangement joins TRBV25-1 to TRBJ1-4, with D possibly TRBD1 on 5 matching bases. CDR3 length equals 14 residues. CDR1 and CDR2 from the germline V gene are MGHDK and SYGVNS. V was cut by 4 bases and J by 6 bases, with 12 bases left in between. Here the CDR3 reads CASSVSWGDEKLFF. In DNA form, the CDR3 reads TGTGCCAGCAGTGTATCGTGGGGGGATGAAAAACTGTTTTTT.

DNA for the CDR3: TGCGCCAGCAGCTTGTGGGGGACAGGGGTAGGCGACACTGAAGCTTTCTTT. It codes for CASSLWGTGVGDTEAFF. J is TRBJ1-1 and V is TRBV5-1; 10 nucleotides line up with TRBD1. Per germline, CDR1 SGHRS and CDR2 YFSETQ. Trimming cost V 1 base and J 3 bases; bases outside gene matches: 9. The CDR3 is 17 residues long.

The rearrangement uses TRBV6-1 and TRBJ1-5, with 9 bases identical to TRBD1. J gave up 2 bases and V 6 bases, and 2 bases lay outside the gene matches. The germline gives CDR1 MNHNS, CDR2 SASEGT. This CDR3 comprises 14 residues. CDR3 nucleotide sequence: TGTGCCAGCAGGGGACAGGGAGGCAATCAGCCCCAGCATTTT. This sequence encodes CASRGQGGNQPQHF.

The gene calls are TRBV6-1 and TRBJ1-6, with TRBD1 matching 7 bases. Germline assignment: CDR1 MNHNS and CDR2 SASEGT. Trimming cost V 6 bases and J 6 bases; bases outside gene matches: 5. The CDR3 totals 14 residues. CDR3 in amino acids: CASREQGSNSPLHF. The CDR3 bases are TGTGCCAGCAGGGAACAGGGGAGTAATTCACCCCTCCACTTT.

This sequence joins TRBV29-1 and TRBJ1-1; D is uncertain. From germline, CDR1 is SQVTM and CDR2 ANQGSEA. The CDR3 is 13 residues long. Trimming removed 4 bases from V and 4 bases from J, with 13 bases in between. CDR3 amino acids: CSVGNGVGTEAFF. Written as DNA, the CDR3 is TGCAGCGTTGGGAACGGGGTGGGCACTGAAGCTTTCTTT. The variable domain in full, with the rest retrieved from reference TRBV29-1 and TRBJ1-1, is SAVISQKPSRDICQRGTSLTIQCQVDSQVTMMFWYRQQPGQSLTLIATANQGSEATYESGFVIDKFPISRPNLTFSTLTVSNMSPEDSSIYLCSVGNGVGTEAFFGQGTRLTVV.

The chain employs TRBV6-5 and TRBJ2-5; TRBD2 agrees at 9 bases. Germline lookup yields CDR1 MNHEY and CDR2 SVGAGI. Trimming removed 5 bases from V and 5 bases from J; junction bases left unmatched: 9. The CDR3 runs 15 residues. CDR3 sequence reads: CASSGTGLAHETQYF. The CDR3 DNA follows: TGTGCCAGCAGTGGGACGGGACTAGCCCATGAGACCCAGTACTTC.

V usage is TRBV7-9 and J usage is TRBJ1-1, with unresolved D. Trimming shortened V by 1 base and J by 4 bases, and 7 bases separated the two germline ends. CDR1 and CDR2 (germline): SEHNR, FQNEAQ (reference sequence). The CDR3 length is 13 residues. The DNA of the CDR3 is TGTGCCAGCAGCTTAGTGGCGGGCACTGAAGCTTTCTTT. It codes for CASSLVAGTEAFF.

CDR3 sequence reads: CASKPRVGWANEQFF. The CDR3 DNA follows: TGCGCCAGCAAACCCAGGGTAGGGTGGGCTAATGAGCAGTTCTTC. V is TRBV5-1 and J is TRBJ2-1; possibly TRBD1 for D (5 bases). CDR3 length equals 15 residues. Trimming stripped 6 bases from V and 7 bases from J, with 20 bases between. Germline CDR1 and CDR2: SGHRS and YFSETQ.

Only a few counts were recorded for this clone. The CDR3 DNA reads TGTGCCAGCAGTGACTCAGCGACTAGCGGGGGTACAGATACGCAGTATTTT. It specifies CASSDSATSGGTDTQYF. The chain is built from TRBV6-4 and TRBJ2-3, with 12 positions matching TRBD2. This CDR3 comprises 17 residues. Per germline, CDR1 MRHNA and CDR2 SNTAGT. V lost 0 bases, J lost 3 bases, and 4 bases stayed unmatched.

The rearrangement joins TRBV4-2 to TRBJ1-1; D remains ambiguous. Trimming took 4 bases from V and 7 from J, leaving 16 bases between them. Germline loops: CDR1 LGHNA, CDR2 YNFKEQ. CDR3 length equals 14 residues. The CDR3 DNA follows: TGTGCCAGCAGCCCGGCGGGAGATACCAGTGAAGCTTTCTTT. This translates into CASSPAGDTSEAFF.

This clone was picked up one time. The chain uses TRBV5-1 and TRBJ2-3; TRBD2 matches 8 bases. V gave up 7 bases and J gave up 6 bases; unmatched junction bases: 16. CDR3 length equals 16 residues. Germline CDR1 reads SGHRS; CDR2 reads YFSETQ. The chain's CDR3 is CASPMSGGGPGDTQYF. CDR3 in DNA: TGCGCCAGCCCAATGAGCGGGGGCGGACCGGGGGATACGCAGTATTTT.

This chain uses TRBV13 with TRBJ1-1; D might be TRBD1 (5 bases). The V gene lost 5 bases and the J gene lost 1 base, with 20 bases spanning the gap. This CDR3 is 17 amino acids long. Germline assignment: CDR1 PRHDT and CDR2 FYEKMQ (reference sequence). CDR3 sequence: CASSPLGEEGTNTEAFF. As DNA, the CDR3 is TGTGCCAGCAGCCCTCTCGGGGAGGAGGGGACGAACACTGAAGCTTTCTTT.